This T cell receptor (beta chain) was identified in a study of T cell responses to AZD1222 COVID-19 vaccine. Notes on the study in general: The donor group comprised mostly white British people and more females; the analysis possibly underestimated clonal diversity.

This clone showed up just a few times. The target antigen is unknown. The V gene lost 2 bases and the J gene lost 8 bases, with 11 bases spanning the gap. CDR1 is GTSNPN, CDR2 SVGIG, per germline (reference sequence). The CDR3 length is 12 residues. Assay: immunoSEQ multiplex PCR; the TCRdb copy retains only in-frame clones and omits some. The sample lists about 92,000 clones, roughly 90% occurring once. Here the sequenced sample was peripheral blood, taken on day 0 of AZD1222 vaccination. The chain recombines TRBV30 with TRBJ2-3; no firm D call. This sequence originates from an adult in good health. The CDR3 DNA is TGTGCCTGGAGTAGAACCGAAGGTACGCAGTATTTT. It yields the protein CAWSRTEGTQYF.